This T cell receptor beta chain was recovered during a study of radiotherapy plus CTLA-4 blockade in lung cancer. Regarding the study as a whole: Interferon-beta, together with early blood T cell clone dynamics, reportedly best predicted response.

Method: immunoSEQ multiplex PCR; TCRdb's copy keeps in-frame clones and lacks some. Of around 100,000 clones detected, 60% to 75% appear once; the ten largest clones hold about 3%. CDR1 is MNHEY and CDR2 is SVGAGI in the germline V gene. V lost 6 bases to trimming and J lost 7 bases, with 13 bases between them. CDR3 size: 13 residues. Points on this clone: Its antigen is currently unknown.

The chain couples TRBV6-5 to TRBJ1-5; tentative D call: TRBD1 (6 bases). Sequenced material: peripheral blood, taken from a patient treated with radiotherapy plus ipilimumab. This TCR came from a human donor with non-small cell lung cancer who had a partial response to radiotherapy plus ipilimumab. Some clones in this sample may be carry-over from other donors' samples. DNA of the CDR3: TGTGCCAGCAGCAGGGGTAAGGTACAGCCCCAGCATTTT. Protein product: CASSRGKVQPQHF.